These T cell receptor beta chains were read from a single sample in a study of shared T cell receptors in the human thymus. Measured with immunoSEQ multiplex PCR; TCRdb has only the in-frame clones, and not every one. The sample includes approximately 760,000 clones, 80% to 90% of them seen just once. These data also featured in a second study, about human thymus T cells.

The sequenced sample was thymocytes. The source of these receptors is a girl less than two years old with a congenital heart defect. Both conserved end residues are part of each CDR3. The order of the fields is clone size, J gene, V gene, CDR3 length, D gene, CDR3 DNA, CDR3 protein. The D gene is left open where the match is weak. Clone size appears in some rows only: once, few, many, or a class for an expanded clone.

. | TRBJ1-2 | TRBV7-9 | 15 | . | TGTGCCAGCAGCTTAACCCCCAGTTCTAACTATGGCTACACCTTC | CASSLTPSSNYGYTF
. | TRBJ2-2 | TRBV6-5 | 15 | . | TGTGCCAGCAGTACCAGGGACTCGAACACCGGGGAGCTGTTTTTT | CASSTRDSNTGELFF
few | TRBJ2-7 | TRBV4-1 | 18 | TRBD1 | TGCGCCAGCAGCCAAGGGGGACAGGGGCTGGGAGAGGGCAACGAGCAGTACTTC | CASSQGGQGLGEGNEQYF
once | TRBJ2-7 | TRBV10-3 | 13 | TRBD1 | TGTGCCACCCGACAGGGATTCGCCGCCGAGCAGTACTTC | CATRQGFAAEQYF
. | TRBJ2-1 | TRBV7-9 | 18 | TRBD2 | TGTGCCAGCAGCTTAGGACTAGCGGGGGGACAAACTTACAATGAGCAGTTCTTC | CASSLGLAGGQTYNEQFF
once | TRBJ1-3 | TRBV13 | 16 | TRBD1 | TGTGCCAGCAGCTTAAGGACAGGGAGGTTGGGGAACACCATATATTTT | CASSLRTGRLGNTIYF
. | TRBJ2-5 | TRBV5-1 | 14 | . | TGCGCCAGCAGCCCGGTTGGGCAGGAAGAGACCCAGTACTTC | CASSPVGQEETQYF
. | TRBJ2-7 | TRBV9 | 18 | TRBD2 | TGTGCCAGCAGCGGGGGAGGGAATATGACAGCCAGTGAGTACGAGCAGTACTTC | CASSGGGNMTASEYEQYF
few | TRBJ2-5 | TRBV5-4 | 17 | TRBD2 | TGTGCCAGCAGCTCCCTTCTAGCGGGGGTTCGTCAAGAGACCCAGTACTTC | CASSSLLAGVRQETQYF
. | TRBJ2-7 | TRBV4-1 | 14 | TRBD1 | TGCGCCAGCAGCCAAGATGCACAGGGGGGCGAGCAGTACTTC | CASSQDAQGGEQYF
. | TRBJ1-1 | TRBV6-1 | 15 | TRBD1 | TGTGCCAGCAGTGATCCCGGGACAGAGGACACTGAAGCTTTCTTT | CASSDPGTEDTEAFF
. | TRBJ1-2 | TRBV20-1 | 11 | . | TGCAGTGCTAGGCGGGTTCGGGGCTACACCTTC | CSARRVRGYTF
few | TRBJ2-3 | TRBV4-1 | 20 | TRBD1 | TGCGCCAGCAGCCAAGGGGTTCGATCGAGGACAGGGGGAGTTACAGATACGCAGTATTTT | CASSQGVRSRTGGVTDTQYF
. | TRBJ1-2 | TRBV7-2 | 13 | . | TGTGCCAGCAGCTTAGACGGGGTCTATGGCTACACCTTC | CASSLDGVYGYTF
. | TRBJ1-1 | TRBV19 | 14 | . | TGTGCCAGTACCCCCAGCAAGGGGAATACTGAAGCTTTCTTT | CASTPSKGNTEAFF
. | TRBJ1-1 | TRBV9 | 17 | . | TGTGCCAGCAGCGTAGTGGGGGACTTTATCATGAACACTGAAGCTTTCTTT | CASSVVGDFIMNTEAFF